This is a list of T cell receptor beta chains from one sample in a study of blood T cell repertoires in COVID-19. The repertoire was sequenced with immunoSEQ multiplex PCR; TCRdb's copy has only in-frame clones and lacks some. The sample consists of around 130,000 clones, over 60% of them appearing once. Source material: peripheral blood. The receptors stem from a man in his forties or fifties with acute or convalescent COVID-19. Both conserved end residues are part of each CDR3. Each record gives: J gene, D gene, clone size, V gene, CDR3 protein, CDR3 DNA. D genes are given only for firm matches. The size field is filled for only some rows; it gives once, few, many or a size class.

TRBJ1-3 | TRBD1 | NA | TRBV25-1 | CASSEWDRSGNTIYF | TGTGCCAGCAGTGAATGGGACAGATCTGGAAACACCATATATTTT
TRBJ2-1 | NA | NA | TRBV5-1 | CASSLVVAGANEQFF | TGCGCCAGCAGCTTGGTGGTAGCTGGAGCGAATGAGCAGTTCTTC
TRBJ1-6 | TRBD1 | few | TRBV10-3 | CAISESGTGGVSPLHF | TGTGCCATCAGTGAGTCCGGGACAGGGGGGGTCTCACCCCTCCACTTT
TRBJ1-2 | TRBD1 | few | TRBV6-5 | CASSPGGAYGYTF | TGTGCCAGCAGCCCAGGGGGCGCTTATGGCTACACCTTC
TRBJ1-1 | NA | NA | TRBV12-3/TRBV12-4 | CASSFPGSEAFF | TGTGCCAGCAGTTTTCCAGGGTCTGAAGCTTTCTTT
TRBJ2-7 | TRBD2 | NA | TRBV4-2 | CASSQGTSGPYEQYF | TGTGCCAGCAGCCAAGGGACTAGCGGCCCCTACGAGCAGTACTTC
TRBJ1-6 | NA | few | TRBV6-1 | CASSEDSTGPSPLHF | TGTGCCAGCAGTGAGGACAGCACGGGCCCTTCACCCCTCCACTTT
TRBJ2-4 | TRBD1 | NA | TRBV24-1 | CATSDPGQGKNIQYF | TGTGCCACCAGTGACCCGGGACAGGGCAAAAACATTCAGTACTTC
TRBJ2-3 | TRBD1 | once | TRBV9 | CASSERTGYDTQYF | TGTGCCAGCAGCGAGCGGACAGGGTATGATACGCAGTATTTT
TRBJ1-4 | TRBD1 | NA | TRBV2 | CASNAGQNRGPNEKLFF | TGTGCCAGCAACGCGGGTCAGAACAGGGGCCCTAATGAAAAACTGTTTTTT
TRBJ2-2 | NA | NA | TRBV7-2 | CASSLAGPASGELFF | TGTGCCAGCAGCTTAGCGGGCCCCGCCTCCGGGGAGCTGTTTTTT
TRBJ2-1 | NA | NA | TRBV28 | CASTEGYNEQFF | TGTGCCAGTACAGAGGGATACAATGAGCAGTTCTTC
TRBJ1-2 | NA | NA | TRBV5-1 | CASSLEVMVLDGYTF | TGCGCCAGCAGCTTGGAGGTGATGGTTCTAGATGGCTACACCTTC
TRBJ1-4 | TRBD1 | NA | TRBV5-1 | CASSLAGTGREKLFF | TGCGCCAGCAGTCTGGCCGGGACAGGGCGTGAAAAACTGTTTTTT
TRBJ2-7 | TRBD1 | NA | TRBV11-2 | CASSVDRVSEQYF | TGTGCCAGCAGCGTAGACAGGGTCAGCGAGCAGTACTTC
TRBJ2-1 | TRBD2 | once | TRBV7-3 | CASSPHLAGGYNEQFF | TGTGCCAGCAGCCCACATCTAGCGGGGGGGTACAATGAGCAGTTCTTC
TRBJ2-3 | TRBD2 | NA | TRBV29-1 | CSAGAGEVSDTQYF | TGCAGCGCTGGAGCGGGGGAAGTCTCAGATACGCAGTATTTT
TRBJ1-1 | NA | NA | TRBV19 | CASSISRVNTEAFF | TGTGCCAGTAGTATTAGTCGGGTGAACACTGAAGCTTTCTTT
TRBJ2-2 | TRBD2 | once | TRBV6-6 | CASSRGTSETNTGELFF | TGTGCCAGCAGTCGCGGGACTAGCGAGACAAACACCGGGGAGCTGTTTTTT
TRBJ2-2 | TRBD1 | once | TRBV27 | CASRLTGTLTGELFF | TGTGCCAGCAGATTGACAGGGACGCTCACCGGGGAGCTGTTTTTT
TRBJ1-5 | NA | NA | TRBV18 | CASSLQGGDQPQHF | TGTGCCAGCTCACTGCAGGGAGGAGATCAGCCCCAGCATTTT
TRBJ2-2 | NA | NA | TRBV5-1 | CASKLGGNTGELFF | TGCGCCAGCAAATTGGGGGGGAACACCGGGGAGCTGTTTTTT
TRBJ1-1 | NA | NA | TRBV6-5 | CASNRVLNTEAFF | TGTGCCAGCAACAGGGTACTAAACACTGAAGCTTTCTTT
TRBJ2-3 | TRBD2 | NA | TRBV27 | CASTQTSGGAKDTQYF | TGTGCCAGCACCCAGACTAGCGGGGGGGCCAAAGATACGCAGTATTTT
TRBJ1-4 | NA | NA | TRBV7-2 | CASSLVGGTTNEKLFF | TGTGCCAGCAGCTTAGTGGGGGGGACAACTAATGAAAAACTGTTTTTT
TRBJ1-2 | NA | NA | TRBV2 | CASGREVDGYTF | TGTGCCAGCGGTAGGGAGGTGGACGGCTACACCTTC
TRBJ1-1 | NA | few | TRBV6-6 | CASSYGQVLEAFF | TGTGCCAGCAGTTACGGGCAGGTGCTTGAAGCTTTCTTT
TRBJ2-2 | NA | NA | TRBV6-6 | CASSRDRNTGELFF | TGTGCCAGCAGCCGAGACAGGAACACCGGGGAGCTGTTTTTT
TRBJ1-6 | TRBD1 | NA | TRBV5-1 | CASSFQGDNSPLHF | TGCGCCAGCAGCTTTCAGGGGGATAATTCACCCCTCCACTTT
TRBJ2-5 | TRBD2 | NA | TRBV20-1 | CSASTLAGGPGGETQYF | TGCAGTGCTAGTACGCTAGCGGGGGGCCCGGGGGGAGAGACCCAGTACTTC
TRBJ1-4 | NA | NA | TRBV7-8 | CASSLGGGDEKLFF | TGTGCCAGCAGCTTAGGGGGCGGTGATGAAAAACTGTTTTTT
TRBJ1-6 | NA | few | TRBV14 | CASSQIPPGVGNSPLHF | TGTGCCAGCAGCCAAATACCCCCCGGGGTTGGTAATTCACCCCTCCACTTT
TRBJ1-3 | NA | NA | TRBV20-1 | CSASSLSSGNTIYF | TGCAGTGCTAGTAGTCTGAGCTCTGGAAACACCATATATTTT
TRBJ2-7 | NA | NA | TRBV10-2 | CASSESGSGAYEQYF | TGCGCCAGCAGTGAGTCTGGTAGCGGTGCCTACGAGCAGTACTTC
TRBJ1-2 | TRBD1 | few | TRBV29-1 | CSVRTGMTYGYTF | TGCAGCGTTAGGACAGGGATGACCTATGGCTACACCTTC
TRBJ1-5 | TRBD1 | NA | TRBV6-5 | CASSRGQGSNQPQHF | TGTGCCAGCAGCAGGGGACAGGGTAGCAATCAGCCCCAGCATTTT
TRBJ1-5 | TRBD1 | NA | TRBV24-1 | CAPLGQGWVYSNQPQHF | TGTGCCCCTTTAGGACAGGGATGGGTTTATAGCAATCAGCCCCAGCATTTT
TRBJ1-3 | TRBD1 | NA | TRBV4-1 | CASSQATGAFGNTIYF | TGCGCCAGCAGCCAAGCGACAGGGGCGTTCGGAAACACCATATATTTT
TRBJ2-2 | TRBD2 | NA | TRBV18 | CASSPAGTSGPTGELFF | TGTGCCAGCTCCCCAGCCGGGACTAGCGGGCCGACCGGGGAGCTGTTTTTT
TRBJ2-7 | TRBD1 | NA | TRBV2 | CASTFQQGAVDEQYF | TGTGCCAGCACCTTCCAACAGGGGGCAGTGGACGAGCAGTACTTC
TRBJ1-3 | NA | NA | TRBV2 | CASSAGAGGPSF | TGTGCCAGCAGCGCCGGGGCGGGGGGCCCTTCTTTT
TRBJ2-1 | NA | NA | TRBV11-2 | CASTKSDIFEQFF | TGTGCCAGCACTAAATCCGACATATTTGAGCAGTTCTTC
TRBJ1-6 | NA | NA | TRBV18 | CASSPPQGGNSPLHF | TGTGCCAGCTCACCACCTCAGGGTGGTAATTCACCCCTCCACTTT
TRBJ2-7 | TRBD1 | NA | TRBV5-1 | CASSVGQGRYEQYF | TGCGCCAGCAGCGTCGGACAGGGACGCTACGAGCAGTACTTC
TRBJ2-3 | TRBD2 | NA | TRBV5-4 | CAGRLAGGPPDTQYF | TGTGCCGGAAGACTAGCGGGGGGGCCGCCAGATACGCAGTATTTT
TRBJ2-7 | TRBD2 | NA | TRBV19 | CASSIAGGSYEQYF | TGTGCCAGTAGTATAGCGGGGGGCTCCTACGAGCAGTACTTC
TRBJ1-2 | NA | NA | TRBV5-1 | CASSATEYNYGYTF | TGCGCCAGCAGCGCAACAGAATACAACTATGGCTACACCTTC
TRBJ1-2 | TRBD1 | NA | TRBV7-2 | CASSLSDRGHGYTF | TGTGCCAGCAGCTTATCAGACAGGGGCCATGGCTACACCTTC
TRBJ1-1 | TRBD1 | few | TRBV4-2 | CASSNRQGNTEAFF | TGTGCCAGCAGCAACAGACAGGGAAACACTGAAGCTTTCTTT
TRBJ1-1 | NA | NA | TRBV3-1/TRBV3-2 | CASSPSLMGSRYTEAFF | TGTGCCAGCAGCCCTTCATTAATGGGGAGTAGATACACTGAAGCTTTCTTT
TRBJ1-2 | NA | NA | TRBV13 | CASSSKTGIINYGYTF | TGTGCCAGCAGCTCTAAGACAGGAATTATTAACTATGGCTACACCTTC
TRBJ2-7 | NA | NA | TRBV30 | CAWSVGLTFYEQYF | TGTGCCTGGAGTGTGGGACTCACTTTCTACGAGCAGTACTTC
TRBJ2-7 | NA | NA | TRBV18 | CASSRTSPYEQYF | TGTGCCAGCTCCCGGACAAGTCCATACGAGCAGTACTTC
TRBJ1-1 | TRBD1 | NA | TRBV5-8 | CASSLGTGGYAENTEAFF | TGTGCCAGCAGCTTGGGGACAGGGGGGTATGCTGAGAACACTGAAGCTTTCTTT
TRBJ2-3 | NA | NA | TRBV3-1/TRBV3-2 | CASSQNPGGDTQYF | TGTGCCAGCAGCCAAAATCCCGGCGGAGATACGCAGTATTTT
TRBJ2-5 | TRBD2 | few | TRBV28 | CASSRGGRETQYF | TGTGCCAGCAGTCGGGGGGGCAGGGAGACCCAGTACTTC
TRBJ2-2 | TRBD2 | NA | TRBV5-1 | CASNGLANTGELFF | TGCGCCAGCAACGGACTAGCGAACACCGGGGAGCTGTTTTTT
TRBJ2-5 | NA | NA | TRBV5-4 | CASSLAGSQETQYF | TGTGCCAGCAGCTTGGCGGGGAGTCAAGAGACCCAGTACTTC
TRBJ2-4 | NA | once | TRBV2 | CASSEAAGSKNIQYF | TGTGCCAGCAGTGAAGCGGCAGGGTCCAAAAACATTCAGTACTTC